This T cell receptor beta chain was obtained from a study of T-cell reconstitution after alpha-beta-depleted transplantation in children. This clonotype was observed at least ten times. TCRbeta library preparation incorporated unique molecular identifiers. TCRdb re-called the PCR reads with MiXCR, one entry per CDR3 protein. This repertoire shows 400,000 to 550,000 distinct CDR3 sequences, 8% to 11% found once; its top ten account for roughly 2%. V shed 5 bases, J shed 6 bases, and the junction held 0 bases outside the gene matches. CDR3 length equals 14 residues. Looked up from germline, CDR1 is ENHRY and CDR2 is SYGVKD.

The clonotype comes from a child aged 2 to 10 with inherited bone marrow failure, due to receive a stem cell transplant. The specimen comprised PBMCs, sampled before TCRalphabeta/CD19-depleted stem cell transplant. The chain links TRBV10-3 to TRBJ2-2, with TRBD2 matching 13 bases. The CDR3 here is CAISTSGRAGELFF. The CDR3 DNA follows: TGTGCCATCAGTACTAGCGGGAGGGCCGGGGAGCTGTTTTTT.